This entry lists 14 T cell receptor beta chains sequenced from one sample in a study of blood T cell repertoires in COVID-19. Using immunoSEQ multiplex PCR, the repertoire was profiled, and TCRdb retains in-frame clones only, with some absent. The sample contains 250,000 to 350,000 clones, approximately 91% of which appear only once. Sequenced: peripheral blood. The source of these receptors is a woman aged 25 to 39 with COVID-19, enrolled during active disease.

The rearrangement uses TRBV13 and TRBJ1-1; the D gene is possibly TRBD1 (6 bases). Germline CDR1 is PRHDT and CDR2 is FYEKMQ (reference sequence). Between the trimmed V and J ends, which lost 4 bases and 1 base, there was a span of 13 bases. This CDR3 has 15 amino acids. The CDR3 sequence is CASSSTGKTNTEAFF. The CDR3 DNA sequence: TGTGCCAGCAGCTCAACAGGGAAGACGAACACTGAAGCTTTCTTT.

The rearrangement joins TRBV3-1 (or the pseudogene TRBV3-2) to TRBJ1-6; weak D call: TRBD1 (6 bases). V shed 3 bases and J shed 10 bases, with 10 bases lying between them. The CDR3 covers 13 residues. The germline gives CDR1 LGHDT, CDR2 YNNKEL (reference sequence). CDR3 coding DNA: TGTGCCAGCAGCCAGGGACAAAGGTCACCCCTCCACTTT. Amino acids: CASSQGQRSPLHF.

The V call is TRBV5-1, the J call TRBJ2-1; 12 nucleotides agree with TRBD1. V lost 7 bases and J lost 5; bases outside the gene matches: 7. This CDR3 is built from 15 residues. Germline values: CDR1 SGHRS, CDR2 YFSETQ. Here the CDR3 reads CASVLGQGAHNEQFF. DNA of the CDR3: TGCGCCAGCGTATTGGGACAGGGGGCGCACAATGAGCAGTTCTTC.

This clone was observed a single time. J is TRBJ1-2 and V is TRBV27; 7 nucleotides line up with TRBD1. This CDR3 is 17 amino acids long. V dropped 5 bases and J dropped 3; count of bases not matched to a gene: 15. CDR1 is MNHEY, CDR2 SMNVEV, per germline (reference sequence). In DNA form, the CDR3 reads TGTGCCAGCAGTAGGGAATCACAGGGGATACTAGACTATGGCTACACCTTC. Translation: CASSRESQGILDYGYTF.

The chain is built from TRBV6-2 or TRBV6-3 and TRBJ2-5; D is possibly TRBD2 (5 bases). The germline V and J ends were trimmed by 2 bases and 9 bases, with 10 bases remaining between them. The CDR3 sequence is 12 residues long. The germline V gene encodes CDR1 MNHEY and CDR2 SVGEGT. As DNA, the CDR3 is TGTGCCAGCAGTTACGCTTCCGGGGCCCAGTACTTC. Amino acids: CASSYASGAQYF.

J is TRBJ1-2 and V is TRBV6-4; TRBD1 is a possible D gene (5 bases). V was trimmed by 2 bases and J by 7 bases, leaving 8 bases between them. The CDR3 consists of 12 residues. CDR1 and CDR2 (germline): MRHNA, SNTAGT. The CDR3 DNA reads as TGTGCCAGCAGTGACCGCGGGGGTGGCTACACCTTC. Its protein product is CASSDRGGGYTF.

CDR3 bases: TGTGCCAGCAGTTTGGGACAGGGAGGTACTGAAGCTTTCTTT. This translates into CASSLGQGGTEAFF. The chain is built from TRBV6-5 and TRBJ1-1; 9 positions agree with TRBD1. The CDR3 is 14 amino acids. With 4 bases clipped from V and 5 bases from J, the junction kept 5 bases outside the gene matches. The germline gives CDR1 MNHEY, CDR2 SVGAGI.

This clone was picked up one time. CDR3 in DNA: TGTGCCAGTAGTATAAAAAAAGGCGGGATAGCCAAAAACATTCAGTACTTC. It yields the protein CASSIKKGGIAKNIQYF. V usage is TRBV19 and J usage is TRBJ2-4; D might be TRBD2 (6 bases). The germline gives CDR1 LNHDA, CDR2 SQIVND (reference sequence). CDR3 size: 17 residues. V was trimmed by 2 bases and J by 0 bases, leaving 14 bases between them.

The rearrangement uses TRBV4-1 and TRBJ2-5; TRBD1 matches 8 bases. With V trimmed by 3 bases and J by 4 bases, 10 bases remained unmatched. CDR1 and CDR2 from the germline V gene are MGHRA and YSYEKL. The CDR3 is 16 amino acids. The CDR3 region has the DNA TGCGCCAGCAGCCAGGGCCGGGACAGGAGTGCAGAGACCCAGTACTTC. Protein sequence: CASSQGRDRSAETQYF.

This clone was counted a single time. This rearrangement joins TRBV5-4 to TRBJ2-1; 10 bases align to TRBD2. This CDR3 spans 16 amino acids. Germline V gene sequence: CDR1 SGHNT, CDR2 YYREEE (reference sequence). J lost 3 bases, V lost 4 bases, and 7 bases had no gene match. CDR3 in amino acids: CASSPRTSGLYNEQFF. The CDR3 coding sequence is TGTGCCAGCAGCCCAAGGACTAGCGGACTCTACAATGAGCAGTTCTTC.

The count of this clone is one. The same CDR3 can be traced to other DNA sequences in this sample. V gene TRBV27 combines with J gene TRBJ1-1, with 7 bases that match TRBD1. V dropped 5 bases and J dropped 4; count of bases not matched to a gene: 7. The CDR3 covers 14 residues. The germline CDR1 and CDR2 sequences are MNHEY and SMNVEV (reference sequence). CDR3 DNA: TGTGCCAGCAGTCTTAACAGGGGAAGCACTGAAGCTTTCTTT. Translation gives CASSLNRGSTEAFF.

V and J are TRBV5-1 and TRBJ1-4, with D perhaps TRBD1 (6 bases). The CDR3 extends over 14 amino acids. The V gene's germline CDR1 is SGHRS and CDR2 YFSETQ. The ends were cut back, 4 bases at V and 8 bases at J, with 15 bases in the middle. The CDR3 DNA sequence: TGCGCCAGCAGCCGTGACTCAGGGGTAGAAAAACTGTTTTTT. This encodes CASSRDSGVEKLFF.

Note on this clone: Other DNA sequences in the same sample also yield this CDR3. The CDR3 bases are TGTGCCAGCTCACCACCGTCTAGCAGGGGTGAAAAACTGTTTTTT. It codes for CASSPPSSRGEKLFF. The J gene is TRBJ1-4, the V gene TRBV18, with D perhaps TRBD1 (6 bases). The ends were cut back, 0 bases at V and 7 bases at J, with 12 bases in the middle. The V gene's germline CDR1 is KGHSH and CDR2 LQKENI. This CDR3 is built from 15 residues.

The rearrangement links TRBV11-3 to TRBJ2-1; 12 bases agree with TRBD1. Germline-derived CDR1 and CDR2 are SGHNT and YENEEA. The CDR3 covers 15 residues. Trimming at V came to 4 bases and at J to 7 bases, leaving 5 bases not matched to a gene. CDR3 nucleotides: TGTGCCAGCAGCTCGGGACAGGGGGCTAGGAATGAGCAGTTCTTC. It specifies CASSSGQGARNEQFF. Full variable domain (missing parts from reference TRBV11-3 and TRBJ2-1): EAGVVQSPRYKIIEKKQPVAFWCNPISGHNTLYWYLQNLGQGPELLIRYENEEAVDDSQLPKDRFSAERLKGVDSTLKIQPAELGDSAVYLCASSSGQGARNEQFFGPGTRLTVL.